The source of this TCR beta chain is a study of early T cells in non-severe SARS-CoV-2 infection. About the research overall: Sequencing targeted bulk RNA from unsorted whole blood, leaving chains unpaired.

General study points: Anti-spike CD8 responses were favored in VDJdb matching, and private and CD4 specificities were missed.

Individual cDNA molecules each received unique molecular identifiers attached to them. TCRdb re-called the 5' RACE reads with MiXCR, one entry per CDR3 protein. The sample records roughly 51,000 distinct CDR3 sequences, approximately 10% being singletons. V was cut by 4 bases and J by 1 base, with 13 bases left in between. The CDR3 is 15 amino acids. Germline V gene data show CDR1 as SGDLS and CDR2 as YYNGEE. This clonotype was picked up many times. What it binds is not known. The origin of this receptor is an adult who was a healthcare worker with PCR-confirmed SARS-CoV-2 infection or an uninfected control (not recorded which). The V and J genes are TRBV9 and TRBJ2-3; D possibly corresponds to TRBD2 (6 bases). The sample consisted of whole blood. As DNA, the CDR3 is TGTGCCAGCAGCACCGGGGGATACGGCACAGATACGCAGTATTTT. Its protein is CASSTGGYGTDTQYF.